The 19 T cell receptor beta chains listed next were all sequenced from one sample in a study of beta chain features in type 1 diabetes. Overall study results and limits: People with Type 1 diabetes carried modestly yet significantly shorter TCRB CDR3s in all four CD4+ subsets.

The entirety of the isolated RNA underwent reverse transcription, so expressed TCRB transcripts were sequenced. This table comes from immunoSEQ multiplex PCR, and its TCRdb copy is limited to in-frame clones, with some not included. This table has 200,000 to 300,000 clones, approximately 15% appearing once. Antigen specificity for these receptors is unknown. The specimen sequenced was naive CD4+ T cells from blood. The receptors derive from a man younger than 45 with type 1 diabetes.

The V and J genes are TRBV25-1 and TRBJ2-1, with 13 nucleotides matching TRBD2. CDR1 MGHDK and CDR2 SYGVNS come from the germline V gene. Trimming at V came to 3 bases and at J to 1 base, leaving 6 bases not matched to a gene. CDR3 size: 18 residues. CDR3 DNA sequence: TGTGCCAGCAGTGAGCCTCCGGGACTAGCGGGGTCCTACAATGAGCAGTTCTTC. It translates to CASSEPPGLAGSYNEQFF.

The genes are TRBV5-1 and TRBJ1-2, with 12 nucleotides matching TRBD1. This CDR3 has 13 amino acids. The trim removed 4 bases at V and 8 bases at J, leaving 3 bases unmatched. The germline V gene has CDR1 SGHRS and CDR2 YFSETQ. DNA of the CDR3: TGCGCCAGCAGCCCGGGACAGGGGGCCGGCTACACCTTC. It specifies CASSPGQGAGYTF.

The genes are TRBV19 and TRBJ1-5; no clear D gene. Germline values: CDR1 LNHDA, CDR2 SQIVND (reference sequence). The CDR3 is 13 residues long. Trimming left V 7 bases short and J 4 bases short, with 11 bases between. Here the CDR3 reads CASKVSGNQPQHF. CDR3 DNA: TGTGCCAGTAAGGTCTCGGGGAATCAGCCCCAGCATTTT.

The chain carries TRBV5-6 and TRBJ2-5; 11 bases are shared with TRBD2. The last part of the DNA fits TRBJ2-7 better; the J call may be wrong. The CDR3 is 18 amino acids. The germline CDR1 and CDR2 sequences are SGHDT and YYEEEE. The DNA for the CDR3 is TGTGCCAGCAGCCCCGGACTAGCGGGTGAAGGGGAGGTTTACGAGCAGTACTTC. Encoded protein: CASSPGLAGEGEVYEQYF.

This chain joins TRBV25-1 and TRBJ1-2; 11 bases line up with TRBD1. Per the germline V gene, CDR1 is MGHDK and CDR2 is SYGVNS. Trimming removed 5 bases from V and 5 bases from J; junction bases left unmatched: 7. The CDR3 sequence is 15 residues long. The CDR3 DNA reads as TGTGCCAGCAGTCAACCGGGACAGGGGGATTATGGCTACACCTTC. This codes for CASSQPGQGDYGYTF.

The rearrangement links TRBV9 to TRBJ2-7, with 10 bases that match TRBD1. The germline gives CDR1 SGDLS, CDR2 YYNGEE. This CDR3 is 15 amino acids long. J was trimmed by 3 bases and V by 3 bases; bases with no gene match: 6. CDR3 protein: CASSEGQGEGYEQYF. CDR3 coding DNA: TGTGCCAGCAGCGAAGGACAGGGGGAGGGCTACGAGCAGTACTTC.

This clone has only a few counts. The chain recombines TRBV19 with TRBJ1-1, with 10 bases identical to TRBD1. In germline, CDR1 is LNHDA, CDR2 SQIVND (reference sequence). The CDR3 consists of 15 residues. V lost 5 bases to trimming and J lost 5 bases; unmatched junction nucleotides: 8. CDR3 region: CASSPRTGGGTEAFF. In nucleotides, the CDR3 is TGTGCCAGTAGTCCGAGGACAGGGGGTGGAACTGAAGCTTTCTTT.

The V call is TRBV10-3, the J call TRBJ1-1, with 7 nucleotides matching TRBD1. V shed 0 bases, J shed 1 base, and the junction held 5 bases outside the gene matches. The germline V gene has CDR1 ENHRY and CDR2 SYGVKD. The CDR3 length is 16 residues. The CDR3 DNA reads TGTGCCATCAGTGAGTCGAGGGGGCTGACGAACACTGAAGCTTTCTTT. Its translation: CAISESRGLTNTEAFF.

The chain couples TRBV15 to TRBJ1-5, with TRBD1 matching 7 bases. The CDR3 has 13 residues. Looked up from germline, CDR1 is LNHNV and CDR2 is YYDKDF (reference sequence). The V and J ends lost 5 bases and 4 bases, in that order; junction bases with no gene match: 2. CDR3 amino acids: CATSRDRNQPQHF. CDR3 DNA: TGTGCCACCAGCCGGGACAGAAATCAGCCCCAGCATTTT.

The chain recombines TRBV30 with TRBJ1-1; 7 nucleotides line up with TRBD1. V was clipped by 5 bases and J by 1 base; unmatched bases: 4. Germline values: CDR1 GTSNPN, CDR2 SVGIG (reference sequence). The CDR3 is made up of 13 amino acids. The CDR3 sequence is CAWDRQGNTEAFF. CDR3 nucleotides: TGTGCCTGGGATCGACAGGGGAACACTGAAGCTTTCTTT.

This clone was seen a handful of times. The chain is built from TRBV19 and TRBJ2-5, with a possible D match to TRBD1 (5 bases). Per the germline V gene, CDR1 is LNHDA and CDR2 is SQIVND (reference sequence). This CDR3 region has 14 residues. Trimming cost V 3 bases and J 3 bases, with 11 bases left between them. CDR3 DNA: TGTGCCAGTAGTATTACAGGTGGGGAAGAGACCCAGTACTTC. Protein: CASSITGGEETQYF.

This clone was seen only a few times. V is TRBV23-1 and J is TRBJ2-3; 7 bases fit TRBD1. TRBV23-1 is annotated as an ORF whose role is uncertain. J gave up 1 base and V 2 bases, and 9 bases lay outside the gene matches. There are 17 residues in the CDR3. The CDR3 is CASSQTERQGCTDTQYF. The CDR3 DNA reads as TGCGCCAGCAGTCAAACCGAACGACAGGGATGCACAGATACGCAGTATTTT.

In DNA form, the CDR3 reads TGTGCCAGCAGTAGGACAGTGATAGCCTACAATGAGCAGTTCTTC. Its translation is CASSRTVIAYNEQFF. The rearrangement uses TRBV6-5 and TRBJ2-1; possibly TRBD1 for D (6 bases). The V and J ends lost 5 bases and 2 bases respectively, with 13 bases between them. This CDR3 region has 15 residues. Germline loops: CDR1 MNHEY, CDR2 SVGAGI.

V is TRBV30 and J is TRBJ1-4, with 8 bases lining up with TRBD1. The V gene end was trimmed by 0 bases and the J gene end by 3 bases; junction bases not matched to a gene: 0. This CDR3 contains 14 residues. Looked up from germline, CDR1 is GTSNPN and CDR2 is SVGIG (reference sequence). The CDR3 nucleotides read TGTGCCTGGAGTGTACAGGGGGCTAATGAAAAACTGTTTTTT. Translation: CAWSVQGANEKLFF.

In its sample, this clone was seen a few times. V gene TRBV5-1 combines with J gene TRBJ2-1; 11 bases align to TRBD2. The CDR3 spans 15 residues. Germline assignment: CDR1 SGHRS and CDR2 YFSETQ. V lost 2 bases and J lost 5; bases outside the gene matches: 3. The CDR3 DNA reads as TGCGCCAGCAGCTTACCGGGACTAGCGGACAATGAGCAGTTCTTC. Amino acid sequence: CASSLPGLADNEQFF.

This clone was counted only a few times. The chain uses TRBV12-2 and TRBJ2-1; the listed D gene, TRBD2, was not tested against the DNA. TRBV12-2 is marked as a pseudogene. The CDR3 has 18 residues. The chain's CDR3 is CASREESSGGTPGNEQFF. Here the CDR3 DNA reads TGTGCAAGTCGGGAGGAGTCTAGCGGGGGGACCCCGGGGAATGAGCAGTTCTTC.

V is TRBV6-5 and J is TRBJ2-4; possible D gene TRBD1, 5 bases. There are 13 residues in the CDR3. V lost 7 bases and J lost 8, with 15 bases in between. Germline CDR1 is MNHEY and CDR2 is SVGAGI. The CDR3 reads CASTESGLDIQYF. CDR3 DNA sequence: TGTGCCAGCACCGAATCAGGGTTGGACATTCAGTACTTC.

The chain joins TRBV9 to TRBJ1-2; TRBD1 aligns across 7 bases. The V gene's germline CDR1 is SGDLS and CDR2 YYNGEE. The length of the CDR3 is 15 residues. V was clipped by 4 bases and J by 4 bases; unmatched bases: 10. The CDR3 bases are TGTGCCAGCAGCCTCGAGCCGACAGGGTTCTATGGCTACACCTTC. Amino acids: CASSLEPTGFYGYTF.

CDR3 sequence reads: CASSLSGGPDNEQFF. CDR3 DNA: TGCGCCAGCAGCTTGTCGGGAGGGCCCGACAATGAGCAGTTCTTC. The chain recombines TRBV5-1 with TRBJ2-1; 8 positions match TRBD2. With 1 base clipped from V and 5 bases from J, the junction kept 5 bases outside the gene matches. The V gene's germline CDR1 is SGHRS and CDR2 YFSETQ. The CDR3 length is 15 residues.